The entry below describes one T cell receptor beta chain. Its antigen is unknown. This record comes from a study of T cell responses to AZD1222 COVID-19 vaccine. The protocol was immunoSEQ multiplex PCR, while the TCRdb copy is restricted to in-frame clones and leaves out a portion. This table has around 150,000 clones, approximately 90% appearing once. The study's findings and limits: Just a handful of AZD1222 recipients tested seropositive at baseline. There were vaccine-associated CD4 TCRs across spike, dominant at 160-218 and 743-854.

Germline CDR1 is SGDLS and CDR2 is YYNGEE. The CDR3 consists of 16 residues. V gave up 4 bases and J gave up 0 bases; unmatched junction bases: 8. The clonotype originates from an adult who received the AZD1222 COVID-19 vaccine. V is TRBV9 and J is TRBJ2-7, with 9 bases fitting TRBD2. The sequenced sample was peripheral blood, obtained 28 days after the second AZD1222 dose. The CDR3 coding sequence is TGTGCCAGCAGCCCTGCGGGGGGGAGCCTCTCCTACGAGCAGTACTTC. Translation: CASSPAGGSLSYEQYF.